This record concerns one T cell receptor (beta chain) sequence. What it binds is not known. The sample originates from a study of CXCR3-negative and CXCR3-positive naive CD8 T cells. Study conclusions and caveats: More hydrophobic TRB CDR3s occurred in CXCR3-positive than in CXCR3-negative naive cells. Naive CXCR3-positive and CXCR3-negative cells shared similar TRBV-TRBJ usage, unlike memory cells. Memory CD8+ cells showed much lower diversity, while both naive subsets displayed comparably high diversity. Surface CD5 looked about the same in the naive subsets, so the authors worked out TCR strength from TRB CDR3 properties.

The CDR3 has 13 residues. It was by 5' RACE with UMI labels that the TRB cDNA libraries were prepared. TCRdb reprocessed the 5' RACE reads, with one entry per CDR3 protein and no DNA. The sample is made up of some 140,000 distinct CDR3 sequences, and the top ten hold 0.41% of it. This sequence was found in a human donor in good health. Some clones in this sample may be carry-over from other donors' samples. The specimen was naive CXCR3+ CD8+ T cells from blood. The subset: CD45RO-CCR7+CD27+CD95- naive CD8+ T cells expressing CXCR3 (TNR3+). The gene calls are TRBV12-3 or TRBV12-4 and TRBJ2-7; TCRdb returns TRBD2, unconfirmable since there is no DNA. The CDR3 loop is CASKAGSSYEQCF.